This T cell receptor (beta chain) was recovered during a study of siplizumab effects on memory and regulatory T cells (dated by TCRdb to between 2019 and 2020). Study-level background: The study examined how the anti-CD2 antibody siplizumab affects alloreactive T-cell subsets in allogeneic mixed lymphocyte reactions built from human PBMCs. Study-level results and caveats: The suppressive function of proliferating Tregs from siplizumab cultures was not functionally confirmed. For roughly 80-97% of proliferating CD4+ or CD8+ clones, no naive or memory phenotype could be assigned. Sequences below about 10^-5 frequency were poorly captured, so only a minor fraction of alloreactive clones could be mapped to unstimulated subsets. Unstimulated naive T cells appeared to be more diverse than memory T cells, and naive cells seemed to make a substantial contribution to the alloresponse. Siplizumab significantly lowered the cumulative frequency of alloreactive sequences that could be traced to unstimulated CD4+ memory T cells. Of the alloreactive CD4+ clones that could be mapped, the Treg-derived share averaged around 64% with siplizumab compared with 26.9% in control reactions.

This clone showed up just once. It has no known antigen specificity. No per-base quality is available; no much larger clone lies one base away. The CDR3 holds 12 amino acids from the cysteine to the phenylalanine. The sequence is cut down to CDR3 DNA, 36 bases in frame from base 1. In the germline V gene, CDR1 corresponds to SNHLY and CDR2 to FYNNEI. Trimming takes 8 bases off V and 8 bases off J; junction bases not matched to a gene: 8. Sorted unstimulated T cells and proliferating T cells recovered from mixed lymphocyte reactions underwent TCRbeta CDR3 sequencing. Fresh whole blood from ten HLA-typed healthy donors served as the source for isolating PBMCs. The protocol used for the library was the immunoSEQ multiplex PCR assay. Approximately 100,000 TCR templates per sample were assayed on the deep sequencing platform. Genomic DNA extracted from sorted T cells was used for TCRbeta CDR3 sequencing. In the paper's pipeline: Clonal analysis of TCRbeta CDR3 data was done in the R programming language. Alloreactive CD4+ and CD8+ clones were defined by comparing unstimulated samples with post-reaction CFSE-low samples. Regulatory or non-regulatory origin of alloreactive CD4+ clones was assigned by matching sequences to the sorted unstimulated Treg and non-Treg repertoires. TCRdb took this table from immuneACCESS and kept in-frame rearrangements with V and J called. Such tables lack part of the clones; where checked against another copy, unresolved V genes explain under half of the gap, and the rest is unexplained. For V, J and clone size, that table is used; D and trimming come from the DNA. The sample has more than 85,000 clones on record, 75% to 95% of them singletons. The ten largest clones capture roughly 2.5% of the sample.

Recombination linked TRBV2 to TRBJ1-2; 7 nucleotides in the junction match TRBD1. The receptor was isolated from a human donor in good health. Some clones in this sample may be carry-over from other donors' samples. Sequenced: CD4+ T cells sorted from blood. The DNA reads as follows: TGTGCCAGCGGGGGAGACAGGGAAGGCTACACCTTC. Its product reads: CASGGDREGYTF.